This paragraph covers one T cell receptor beta chain sequence. Its antigen is undetermined. CDR1 and CDR2 (germline): DFQATT, SNEGSKA (reference sequence). The CDR3 consists of 11 residues. Sample-barcoded 5' priming and a J-beta primer mix drove a second PCR of 7 to 11 cycles. Every cDNA molecule carried a tag from a template-switch adaptor bearing 12 random nucleotides. Per sample, CDR3-containing paired-end reads numbered at least 2.5 million. TCRdb reanalysed the 5' RACE reads using MiXCR and keeps one entry per CDR3 protein. Counted here are about 2 million distinct CDR3 sequences, just under 50% occurring once; the ten biggest clones make up 2.1%. This record belongs to a study of blood T cells in healthy people across ages. Findings of the study overall: PBMC samples, being unsorted, prevented any conclusive comparison of naive and antigen-experienced cells. Observed TCR beta diversity showed a strong correlation with the percentage of naive T cells as measured by flow cytometry.

Sample: blood. The receptor comes from a middle-aged woman in good health. The chain is built from TRBV20-1 and TRBJ2-4; D remains ambiguous. The better agreement between TRBJ2-7 and the DNA end casts doubt on the J call. The CDR3 is CSAERPCEQYF. CDR3 coding DNA: TGCAGTGCAGAAAGACCCTGCGAGCAGTACTTC.